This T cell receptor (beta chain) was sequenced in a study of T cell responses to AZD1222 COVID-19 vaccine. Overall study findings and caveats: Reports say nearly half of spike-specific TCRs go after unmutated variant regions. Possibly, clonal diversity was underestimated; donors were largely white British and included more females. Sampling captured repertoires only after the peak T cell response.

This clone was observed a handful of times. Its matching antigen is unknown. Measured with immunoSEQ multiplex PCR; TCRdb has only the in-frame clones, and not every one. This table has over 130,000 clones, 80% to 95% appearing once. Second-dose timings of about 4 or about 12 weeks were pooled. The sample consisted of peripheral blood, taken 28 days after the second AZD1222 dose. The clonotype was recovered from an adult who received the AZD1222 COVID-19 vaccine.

CDR3 DNA: TGTGCCAGCAGTTTCGGACAGAATGAGCAGTTCTTC. As protein: CASSFGQNEQFF. This chain links TRBV12-3 or TRBV12-4 with TRBJ2-1; possibly TRBD1 for D (6 bases). V lost 3 bases to trimming and J lost 7 bases, with 7 bases between them. The CDR3 extends over 12 amino acids.